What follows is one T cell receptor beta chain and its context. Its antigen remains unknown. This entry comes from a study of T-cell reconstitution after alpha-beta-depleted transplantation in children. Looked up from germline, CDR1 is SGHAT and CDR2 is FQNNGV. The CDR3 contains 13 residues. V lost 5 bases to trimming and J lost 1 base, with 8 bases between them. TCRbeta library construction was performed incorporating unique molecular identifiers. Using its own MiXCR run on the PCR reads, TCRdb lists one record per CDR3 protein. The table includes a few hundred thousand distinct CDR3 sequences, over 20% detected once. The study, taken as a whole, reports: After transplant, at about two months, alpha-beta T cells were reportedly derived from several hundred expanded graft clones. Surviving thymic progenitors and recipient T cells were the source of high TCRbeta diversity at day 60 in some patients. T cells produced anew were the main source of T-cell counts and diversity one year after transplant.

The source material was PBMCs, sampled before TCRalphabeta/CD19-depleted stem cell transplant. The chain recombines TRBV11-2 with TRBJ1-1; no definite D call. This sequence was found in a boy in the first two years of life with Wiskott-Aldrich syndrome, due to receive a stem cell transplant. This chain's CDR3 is CASSQKRNTEAFF. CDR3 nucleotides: TGTGCCAGCAGCCAGAAGAGGAACACTGAAGCTTTCTTT.